This entry describes one T cell receptor (beta chain). What it binds is not known. Germline CDR1 and CDR2: GTSNPN and SVGIG (reference sequence). The CDR3 has 14 amino acids. The V gene end was trimmed by 2 bases and the J gene end by 2 bases; junction bases not matched to a gene: 5. This sample is drawn from a study of cytomegalovirus exposure and HLA in healthy donors. Points from the study as a whole: First-cohort TCR clusters were later found to tend to co-occur in the roughly 110 validation repertoires. It was reportedly the case that the classifier diagnosed cytomegalovirus status with high specificity and sensitivity.

Assay: immunoSEQ multiplex PCR; the TCRdb copy retains only in-frame clones and omits some. The sample lists about 180,000 clones; 85% were seen once. The origin of this receptor is a man between 18 and 35 years old in good health and CMV-seropositive. This chain links TRBV30 with TRBJ2-5, with 7 bases fitting TRBD2. Input material: PBMCs. CDR3 sequence: CAWSKGLVQETQYF. The CDR3 DNA reads as TGTGCCTGGAGTAAAGGACTAGTACAAGAGACCCAGTACTTC.